What follows are 24 T cell receptor beta chains derived from one specimen sequenced in a study of T cells expressing NK-cell markers. From the 5' RACE reads, TCRdb lists one entry per CDR3 protein and no DNA. The sample has some 440,000 distinct CDR3 sequences. Sequences were obtained from blood T cells: a sorted CD56 or NKG2C T cell subset, CD4+ or CD8+ T cells, or bulk PBMC T cells (not recorded which). These receptor sequences come from a woman between 50 and 59 years old in good health.

The chain employs TRBV6-1 and TRBJ2-6; TCRdb picks TRBD1, but there is no DNA to check that call. The CDR3 consists of 17 residues. In germline, CDR1 is MNHNS, CDR2 SASEGT. CDR3 region: CASDLQGSLSGANVLTF.

The rearrangement uses TRBV13 and TRBJ2-1; checking the TCRdb D call of TRBD2 is not possible without DNA. CDR3 length equals 16 residues. From germline, CDR1 is PRHDT and CDR2 FYEKMQ (reference sequence). CDR3 sequence reads: CASSLYSGRSYNEQFF.

V gene TRBV19 combines with J gene TRBJ1-5; TCRdb gives TRBD1 as the D gene, but with no DNA this cannot be confirmed. The CDR3 has 14 residues. The V gene's germline CDR1 is LNHDA and CDR2 SQIVND (reference sequence). The CDR3 here is CASSIPGAYQPQHF.

The J gene is TRBJ2-3, the V gene TRBV11-2; TCRdb selects TRBD2, and the lack of DNA leaves this call unchecked. From germline, CDR1 is SGHAT and CDR2 FQNNGV. This CDR3 has 17 amino acids. CDR3 amino acids: CASSLDSSGVSTDTQYF.

The chain uses TRBV12-3 or TRBV12-4 and TRBJ2-1; TCRdb designates TRBD1, a call that cannot be tested without DNA. This CDR3 has 13 amino acids. CDR3 sequence: CASSRDPAKEQFF.

The CDR3 here is CASTAYQNTGELFF. This chain joins TRBV6-6 and TRBJ2-2. The CDR3 has 14 residues. Germline V gene lookup returns CDR1 MNHNY and CDR2 SVGAGI (reference sequence).

The chain has TRBV7-9 and TRBJ2-3; without DNA, the TCRdb call of TRBD1 cannot be checked. The CDR3 totals 18 residues. Germline V gene lookup returns CDR1 SEHNR and CDR2 FQNEAQ (reference sequence). This chain's CDR3 is CASRPTPRGTPTSDTQYF.

V and J are TRBV5-5 and TRBJ2-5; TCRdb's D call of TRBD2 is untestable without DNA. This CDR3 contains 14 residues. The germline V gene has CDR1 SGHKS and CDR2 YYEKEE (reference sequence). CDR3 amino acids: CASSWGLAEETQYF.

The chain is built from TRBV25-1 and TRBJ2-1. Germline loops: CDR1 MGHDK, CDR2 SYGVNS. This CDR3 comprises 14 residues. The CDR3 protein is CASSVTKGSNEQFF.

The chain links TRBV4-2 to TRBJ2-1. Germline assignment: CDR1 LGHNA and CDR2 YNFKEQ. This CDR3 spans 11 amino acids. CDR3 in amino acids: CASSQETEQFF.

The chain employs TRBV20-1 and TRBJ2-7; the D call of TRBD2 rests on TCRdb alone, since no DNA is present to check it. Germline V gene lookup returns CDR1 DFQATT and CDR2 SNEGSKA (reference sequence). The CDR3 consists of 13 residues. CDR3 residues: CSASGGRADEQYF.

The rearrangement links TRBV3-1 to TRBJ2-5; TCRdb's D call of TRBD1 is untestable without DNA. CDR1 is LGHDT, CDR2 YNNKEL, per germline (reference sequence). The CDR3 totals 15 residues. The CDR3 region is CASSRGQGVGETQYF.

The rearrangement uses TRBV5-1 and TRBJ1-1; TCRdb picks TRBD1, but there is no DNA to check that call. The germline V gene has CDR1 SGHRS and CDR2 YFSETQ. The CDR3 has 14 amino acids. The CDR3 is CASSSDRDHIEAFF. The whole variable domain, filled in from reference TRBV5-1 and TRBJ1-1, reads KAGVTQTPRYLIKTRGQQVTLSCSPISGHRSVSWYQQTPGQGLQFLFEYFSETQRNKGNFPGRFSGRQFSNSRSEMNVSTLELGDSALYLCASSSDRDHIEAFFGQGTRLTVV.

The V call is TRBV9, the J call TRBJ2-2; checking the TCRdb D call of TRBD2 is not possible without DNA. The CDR3 extends over 14 amino acids. CDR1 is SGDLS and CDR2 is YYNGEE in the germline V gene. The CDR3 region is CAGSGRADTGELFF.

The rearrangement joins TRBV5-1 to TRBJ1-1; TCRdb designates TRBD1, a call that cannot be tested without DNA. This CDR3 has 14 residues. Germline V gene sequence: CDR1 SGHRS, CDR2 YFSETQ. The CDR3 protein is CASSGQGVSTEAFF. Full variable domain (missing parts from reference TRBV5-1 and TRBJ1-1): KAGVTQTPRYLIKTRGQQVTLSCSPISGHRSVSWYQQTPGQGLQFLFEYFSETQRNKGNFPGRFSGRQFSNSRSEMNVSTLELGDSALYLCASSGQGVSTEAFFGQGTRLTVV.

V and J are TRBV21-1 and TRBJ2-3; no DNA is available, so the TRBD1 call from TCRdb remains unchecked. TRBV21-1 is an annotated pseudogene. This CDR3 has 14 residues. CDR3 protein: CASNRTGGTDTQYF.

J is TRBJ2-3 and V is TRBV14. Germline-derived CDR1 and CDR2 are SGHDN and FVKESK. CDR3 size: 12 residues. Here the CDR3 reads CASSDFADTQYF.

The chain uses TRBV5-1 and TRBJ2-3. Germline loops: CDR1 SGHRS, CDR2 YFSETQ. This CDR3 comprises 14 residues. The CDR3 is CASSLVSSPDTQYF.

The rearrangement uses TRBV20-1 and TRBJ2-3; with no DNA, the TCRdb D assignment of TRBD2 cannot be verified. This CDR3 comprises 15 residues. Germline lookup yields CDR1 DFQATT and CDR2 SNEGSKA (reference sequence). The CDR3 spells CSARDVAGALDTQYF.

The chain has TRBV7-2 and TRBJ2-5. CDR1 SGHTA and CDR2 FQGNSA come from the germline V gene. The CDR3 extends over 17 amino acids. The CDR3 loop is CASSLARRPWYQETQYF.

V and J are TRBV12-3 or TRBV12-4 and TRBJ1-3. This CDR3 is 15 amino acids long. The CDR3 loop is CASSSYSAGGNTIYF.

V is TRBV9 and J is TRBJ2-2; there is no DNA to check the TCRdb D call of TRBD2. The CDR3 extends over 17 amino acids. From germline, CDR1 is SGDLS and CDR2 YYNGEE. The chain's CDR3 is CASSVDTSTSGRGELFF.

The V gene is TRBV7-8, the J gene TRBJ2-1; TCRdb picks TRBD2, but there is no DNA to check that call. The length of the CDR3 is 15 residues. Per the germline V gene, CDR1 is SGHVS and CDR2 is FQNEAQ. The CDR3 loop is CASSLPGLTYNEQFF.

V usage is TRBV29-1 and J usage is TRBJ2-1; the D call from TCRdb, TRBD2, cannot be confirmed without DNA. This CDR3 comprises 15 residues. The germline V gene has CDR1 SQVTM and CDR2 ANQGSEA. CDR3: CSVGGLVSRYNEQFF.